These 13 T cell receptor beta chains share one sample of origin, sequenced in a study of T-cell reconstitution after alpha-beta-depleted transplantation in children. For TCRbeta, the library was prepared with unique molecular identifiers. TCRdb reprocessed the PCR reads with MiXCR, giving one entry per CDR3 protein. The sample lists fewer than 20,000 distinct CDR3 sequences, approximately 5.2% occurring once. This specimen consisted of PBMCs, obtained before TCRalphabeta/CD19-depleted stem cell transplant. The receptors were gathered from a boy aged 5-17 years with acute lymphoblastic leukemia, due to receive a stem cell transplant.

This clonotype was counted ten times or more. The chain has TRBV19 and TRBJ1-2, with no clear D. CDR1 and CDR2 from the germline V gene are LNHDA and SQIVND (reference sequence). The CDR3 spans 15 residues. Trimming left V 4 bases short and J 8 bases short, with 20 bases between. In DNA, the CDR3 is TGTGCCAGTAGTAGCCGTCGGGCCTCAGGAGTGGGCTACACCTTC. This translates into CASSSRRASGVGYTF.

This clonotype was seen at least ten times. The CDR3 protein is CASSPQGQGHSPLHF. The CDR3 region has the DNA TGTGCCAGCTCACCACAAGGACAGGGTCACTCACCCCTCCACTTT. The chain has TRBV18 and TRBJ1-6, with 8 bases aligning to TRBD1. The CDR3 sequence is 15 residues long. Germline V lookup: CDR1 KGHSH, CDR2 LQKENI. The ends lost 1 base at V and 10 bases at J; junction bases unmatched: 6.

This clonotype was detected many times. The chain joins TRBV18 to TRBJ2-3, with D maybe TRBD2 (5 bases). V lost 3 bases, J lost 3 bases, and 22 bases lay in between. This CDR3 is built from 18 residues. The germline V gene encodes CDR1 KGHSH and CDR2 LQKENI. This CDR3 reads CASSPSQAAGWGTDTQYF. In nucleotides, the CDR3 is TGTGCCAGCTCACCCTCCCAGGCGGCGGGCTGGGGTACAGATACGCAGTATTTT.

This clonotype was recorded many times. This sequence joins TRBV28 and TRBJ1-2; D is perhaps TRBD1 (5 bases). This CDR3 contains 14 residues. V was clipped by 2 bases and J by 7 bases, with 14 bases between them. In germline, CDR1 is MDHEN, CDR2 SYDVKM. CDR3 sequence reads: CASSLGGMRGGYTF. The CDR3 nucleotides are TGTGCCAGCAGTTTAGGGGGTATGCGGGGTGGCTACACCTTC.

This clonotype was seen repeatedly, ten times or more. The rearrangement links TRBV7-2 to TRBJ2-7; 7 bases align to TRBD1. The CDR3 runs 14 residues. The V and J ends lost 5 bases and 3 bases, in that order; junction bases with no gene match: 7. The V gene's germline CDR1 is SGHTA and CDR2 FQGNSA. The CDR3 DNA reads TGTGCCAGCAGCCGGACAGGCGGTCGCTACGAGCAGTACTTC. Translation: CASSRTGGRYEQYF. The full variable domain, completed using reference TRBV7-2 and TRBJ2-7, is GAGVSQSPSNKVTEKGKDVELRCDPISGHTALYWYRQSLGQGLEFLIYFQGNSAPDKSGLPSDRFSAERTGGSVSTLTIQRTQQEDSAVYLCASSRTGGRYEQYFGPGTRLTVT.

Sample share makes this clonotype medium-sized. This sequence joins TRBV10-3 and TRBJ2-5; 10 nucleotides align to TRBD2. Germline CDR1 and CDR2: ENHRY and SYGVKD. With 5 bases clipped from V and 5 bases from J, the junction kept 5 bases outside the gene matches. This CDR3 is 14 amino acids long. Here the CDR3 reads CAISTPSGSETQYF. CDR3 nucleotide sequence: TGTGCCATCAGTACCCCTAGCGGGAGTGAGACCCAGTACTTC.

By proportion, this clonotype is medium-sized (0.01 to 0.1%). V gene TRBV20-1 combines with J gene TRBJ2-7; no clear D. Germline V lookup: CDR1 DFQATT, CDR2 SNEGSKA (reference sequence). The CDR3 runs to 12 residues. V lost 1 base, J lost 2 bases, and 6 bases lay in between. DNA for the CDR3: TGCAGTGCTAGAGTTACCGCCTACGAGCAGTACTTC. This encodes CSARVTAYEQYF.

This clonotype rates as medium-sized. The genes are TRBV5-6 and TRBJ2-1, with a tentative D call TRBD1 (6 bases). The CDR3 consists of 15 residues. Trimming left V 4 bases short and J 5 bases short, with 16 bases between. Germline loops: CDR1 SGHDT, CDR2 YYEEEE. CDR3: CASSGADSLNNEQFF. For the CDR3, the DNA is TGTGCCAGCAGCGGGGCGGACAGTCTCAACAATGAGCAGTTCTTC. The whole variable domain, remainder taken from reference TRBV5-6 and TRBJ2-1, is DAGVTQSPTHLIKTRGQQVTLRCSPKSGHDTVSWYQQALGQGPQFIFQYYEEEERQRGNFPDRFSGHQFPNYSSELNVNALLLGDSALYLCASSGADSLNNEQFFGPGTRLTVL.

This clonotype has ten or more counts. V and J are TRBV6-1 and TRBJ2-7; D not certain. Germline CDR1 and CDR2: MNHNS and SASEGT. V was trimmed by 2 bases and J by 0 bases, leaving 14 bases between them. There are 16 residues in the CDR3. The CDR3 DNA follows: TGTGCCAGCAGTGAATCCCGGACGGTTTACTCCTACGAGCAGTACTTC. It specifies CASSESRTVYSYEQYF.

This clonotype qualifies as medium-sized. The DNA of the CDR3 is TGCGCCAGCAGTGACCCGGGGGTGCGAACCGGGGAGCTGTTTTTT. Residues: CASSDPGVRTGELFF. V is TRBV10-2 and J is TRBJ2-2, with a tentative D call TRBD2 (6 bases). The CDR3 is made up of 15 amino acids. Per germline, CDR1 WSHSY and CDR2 SAAADI. The V end lost 3 bases, the J end lost 5 bases, and 13 bases lay between the germline ends.

This clonotype was seen ten or more times. V usage is TRBV27 and J usage is TRBJ2-1; no clear D gene. The germline CDR1 and CDR2 sequences are MNHEY and SMNVEV (reference sequence). The CDR3 consists of 13 residues. V was clipped by 2 bases and J by 4 bases, with 6 bases between them. CDR3 loop: CASSLRVYNEQFF. DNA of the CDR3: TGTGCCAGCAGTTTACGGGTGTACAATGAGCAGTTCTTC.

This clonotype came up many times. This chain connects TRBV7-8 to TRBJ2-3; 11 bases fit TRBD2. CDR1 is SGHVS and CDR2 is FQNEAQ in the germline V gene. After removal of 5 bases from V and 2 bases from J, the junction contained 12 bases not matched to a gene. The CDR3 is 18 residues long. This chain's CDR3 is CASSPTPGTSGLTDTQYF. The CDR3, as DNA: TGTGCCAGCAGCCCCACCCCCGGGACTAGCGGCCTCACAGATACGCAGTATTTT.

This clonotype was picked up many times. The chain uses TRBV29-1 and TRBJ1-1, with TRBD1 identical over 7 bases. Germline values: CDR1 SQVTM, CDR2 ANQGSEA. The CDR3 totals 13 residues. Trimming at V came to 4 bases and at J to 0 bases, leaving 2 bases not matched to a gene. Here the CDR3 reads CSVAGQMNTEAFF. CDR3 nucleotide sequence: TGCAGCGTTGCGGGACAGATGAACACTGAAGCTTTCTTT.